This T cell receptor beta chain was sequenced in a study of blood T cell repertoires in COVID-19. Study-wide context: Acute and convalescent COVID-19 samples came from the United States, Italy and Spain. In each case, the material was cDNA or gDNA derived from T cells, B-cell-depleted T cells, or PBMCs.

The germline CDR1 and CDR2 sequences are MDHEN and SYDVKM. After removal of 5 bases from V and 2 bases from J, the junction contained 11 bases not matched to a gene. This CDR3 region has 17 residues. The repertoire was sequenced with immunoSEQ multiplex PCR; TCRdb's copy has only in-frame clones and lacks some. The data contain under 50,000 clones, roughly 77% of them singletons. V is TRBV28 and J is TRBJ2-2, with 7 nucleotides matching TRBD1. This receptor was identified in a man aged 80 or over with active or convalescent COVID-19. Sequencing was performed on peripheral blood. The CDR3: CASSTDRYRANTGELFF. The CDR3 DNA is TGTGCCAGCAGTACGGACAGGTACAGAGCAAACACCGGGGAGCTGTTTTTT.